A selection of T cell receptor beta chains follows, all from one sample in a study of a mutant IDH1 vaccine in newly diagnosed glioma. Clones were read by immunoSEQ multiplex PCR, and TCRdb kept only the in-frame ones, dropping some. The sample carries some 95,000 clones, around 77% recorded once. The source was PBMCs, collected from a glioma patient treated with radiotherapy, temozolomide or both. The receptors shown here come from a middle-aged man with glioma. Both conserved end residues are part of each CDR3. D genes are given only for firm matches. Only part of the rows carry a size: once, few, many, or a class if the clone is expanded.

abundance: NA; d_gene: TRBD2; v_gene: TRBV5-1; j_gene: TRBJ2-7; CDR3nt: TGCGCCAGCAGCTTAAACCTTCTAGCGGGGGGGAACGAGCAGTACTTC; CDR3aa: CASSLNLLAGGNEQYF
abundance: few; d_gene: NA; v_gene: TRBV18; j_gene: TRBJ1-5; CDR3nt: TGTGCCAGCTCAGTTGGGGACAATCAGCCCCAGCATTTT; CDR3aa: CASSVGDNQPQHF
abundance: NA; d_gene: TRBD1; v_gene: TRBV28; j_gene: TRBJ2-1; CDR3nt: TGTGCCAGCAGTCCTGGACAGGGCAGAAGAAATGAGCAGTTCTTC; CDR3aa: CASSPGQGRRNEQFF
abundance: NA; d_gene: TRBD2; v_gene: TRBV12-5; j_gene: TRBJ2-3; CDR3nt: TGTGCTAGTGGTTTGGGACTAGCGGGGCTTAGCACAGATACGCAGTATTTT; CDR3aa: CASGLGLAGLSTDTQYF
abundance: once; d_gene: TRBD1; v_gene: TRBV7-8; j_gene: TRBJ1-1; CDR3nt: TGTGCCAGCAGCTTAGTACAGGGGACGACTGAAGCTTTCTTT; CDR3aa: CASSLVQGTTEAFF
abundance: NA; d_gene: TRBD2; v_gene: TRBV9; j_gene: TRBJ2-3; CDR3nt: TGTGCCAGCAGCGCCGTCGGGACTAGCGGGGGTTGGAAAGATACGCAGTATTTT; CDR3aa: CASSAVGTSGGWKDTQYF
abundance: NA; d_gene: NA; v_gene: TRBV9; j_gene: TRBJ1-4; CDR3nt: TGTGCCAGCAGCGTAGATTGGGGACCTGATGAAAAACTGTTTTTT; CDR3aa: CASSVDWGPDEKLFF
abundance: NA; d_gene: NA; v_gene: TRBV14; j_gene: TRBJ2-7; CDR3nt: TGTGCCAGCAGCCACCAGGGAAGGGGCTACGAGCAGTACTTC; CDR3aa: CASSHQGRGYEQYF
abundance: once; d_gene: NA; v_gene: TRBV5-4; j_gene: TRBJ1-4; CDR3nt: TGTGCCAGCAGCTTGGTGGGGTCGTCTGAAAAACTGTTTTTT; CDR3aa: CASSLVGSSEKLFF
abundance: NA; d_gene: NA; v_gene: TRBV11-2; j_gene: TRBJ2-1; CDR3nt: TGTGCCAGCAGCGGCTTAGCGGATGCCTACAATGAGCAGTTCTTC; CDR3aa: CASSGLADAYNEQFF
abundance: NA; d_gene: NA; v_gene: TRBV7-2; j_gene: TRBJ1-1; CDR3nt: TGTGCCAGCAGCATCGACAGGCTGAACACTGAAGCTTTCTTT; CDR3aa: CASSIDRLNTEAFF
abundance: NA; d_gene: NA; v_gene: TRBV7-9; j_gene: TRBJ2-3; CDR3nt: TGTGCCAGCAGCTTCAGGGTACTGAATACGCAGTATTTT; CDR3aa: CASSFRVLNTQYF
abundance: NA; d_gene: NA; v_gene: TRBV6-5; j_gene: TRBJ2-7; CDR3nt: TGTGCCAGCAGTCCCCCGGGGCGGTTGGGGCACGAGCAGTACTTC; CDR3aa: CASSPPGRLGHEQYF
abundance: NA; d_gene: NA; v_gene: TRBV7-2; j_gene: TRBJ1-6; CDR3nt: TGTGCCAGCAGCTTAGGAACAGCTAATTCACCCCTCCACTTT; CDR3aa: CASSLGTANSPLHF
abundance: NA; d_gene: NA; v_gene: TRBV7-9; j_gene: TRBJ1-1; CDR3nt: TGTGCCAGCAGCTCTCCGGGGGCGAGACGCATGAACACTGAAGCTTTCTTT; CDR3aa: CASSSPGARRMNTEAFF
abundance: NA; d_gene: NA; v_gene: TRBV7-9; j_gene: TRBJ1-2; CDR3nt: TGTGCCAGCAGCTTAGTAGGGCTTGGCTACACCTTC; CDR3aa: CASSLVGLGYTF
abundance: NA; d_gene: NA; v_gene: TRBV2; j_gene: TRBJ2-7; CDR3nt: TGTGCCAGCAGTGAAGCGCTGGCAACCGGCGAGCAGTACTTC; CDR3aa: CASSEALATGEQYF
abundance: NA; d_gene: TRBD2; v_gene: TRBV19; j_gene: TRBJ2-3; CDR3nt: TGTGCCAGTAGATCGACGAGCGGGGGGGCCGTAGATACGCAGTATTTT; CDR3aa: CASRSTSGGAVDTQYF
abundance: NA; d_gene: TRBD1; v_gene: TRBV7-9; j_gene: TRBJ1-6; CDR3nt: TGTGCCAGCAGCGTGGGACAGCTCAATTCACCCCTCCACTTT; CDR3aa: CASSVGQLNSPLHF
abundance: NA; d_gene: NA; v_gene: TRBV5-1; j_gene: TRBJ2-2; CDR3nt: TGCGCCAGCAGCTTCGAGGGGCCCAACACCGGGGAGCTGTTTTTT; CDR3aa: CASSFEGPNTGELFF
abundance: NA; d_gene: NA; v_gene: TRBV7-6; j_gene: TRBJ2-2; CDR3nt: TGTGCCAGTTCTGGGCTATCCCTTCACACCGGGGAGCTGTTTTTT; CDR3aa: CASSGLSLHTGELFF
abundance: NA; d_gene: NA; v_gene: TRBV11-2; j_gene: TRBJ1-1; CDR3nt: TGTGCCAGCAGCCGGGACCAGAGGGCTGGGACTGAAGCTTTCTTT; CDR3aa: CASSRDQRAGTEAFF
abundance: once; d_gene: NA; v_gene: TRBV6-5; j_gene: TRBJ1-1; CDR3nt: TGTGCCAGCAACAATCTTATGAACACTGAAGCTTTCTTT; CDR3aa: CASNNLMNTEAFF
abundance: NA; d_gene: NA; v_gene: TRBV2; j_gene: TRBJ1-6; CDR3nt: TGTGCCAGCAGGGAAACAGGGAATTTATATAATTCACCCCTCCACTTT; CDR3aa: CASRETGNLYNSPLHF
abundance: NA; d_gene: NA; v_gene: TRBV7-2; j_gene: TRBJ2-4; CDR3nt: TGTGCCAGCAGCCGGGGGGCTGCGGCCAAAAACATTCAGTACTTC; CDR3aa: CASSRGAAAKNIQYF
abundance: NA; d_gene: TRBD1; v_gene: TRBV11-2; j_gene: TRBJ2-3; CDR3nt: TGTGCCAGCAGCGATTCCGCCCACAGGGGCCCTAGCACAGATACGCAGTATTTT; CDR3aa: CASSDSAHRGPSTDTQYF
abundance: NA; d_gene: NA; v_gene: TRBV7-8; j_gene: TRBJ2-3; CDR3nt: TGTGCCAGCAGCTTAGAGGACTTAGAAGATACGCAGTATTTT; CDR3aa: CASSLEDLEDTQYF
abundance: NA; d_gene: NA; v_gene: TRBV27; j_gene: TRBJ2-7; CDR3nt: TGTGCCAGCAAAAGGGGAGGCGGCACCTACGAGCAGTACTTC; CDR3aa: CASKRGGGTYEQYF
abundance: NA; d_gene: NA; v_gene: TRBV7-6; j_gene: TRBJ2-7; CDR3nt: TGTGCCAGCAGCTTAGATAGAACAGACTACGAGCAGTACTTC; CDR3aa: CASSLDRTDYEQYF
abundance: NA; d_gene: NA; v_gene: TRBV6-5; j_gene: TRBJ2-7; CDR3nt: TGTGCCAGCAGTCCCCGGCGAGAGCCCTACGAGCAGTACTTC; CDR3aa: CASSPRREPYEQYF
abundance: NA; d_gene: TRBD1; v_gene: TRBV6-1; j_gene: TRBJ2-7; CDR3nt: TGTGCCAGCAGTCGCCTGGGGACAGGTGACGAGCAGTACTTC; CDR3aa: CASSRLGTGDEQYF
abundance: NA; d_gene: TRBD2; v_gene: TRBV27; j_gene: TRBJ2-1; CDR3nt: TGTGCCAGCAGTAGCGGGACCCAGTCCTACAATGAGCAGTTCTTC; CDR3aa: CASSSGTQSYNEQFF
abundance: NA; d_gene: TRBD2; v_gene: TRBV30; j_gene: TRBJ2-1; CDR3nt: TGTGCCTGGAGGCCGCCGGGACTAGGGCCCGGTGAGCAGTTCTTC; CDR3aa: CAWRPPGLGPGEQFF
abundance: NA; d_gene: TRBD2; v_gene: TRBV9; j_gene: TRBJ2-7; CDR3nt: TGTGCCAGCAGCGTAGCTAAGGCGGGAGGGCCCTACGAGCAGTACTTC; CDR3aa: CASSVAKAGGPYEQYF
abundance: NA; d_gene: TRBD1; v_gene: TRBV4-1; j_gene: TRBJ1-1; CDR3nt: TGCGCCAGCAGCCTCCGACAGGGTGCCCCTGAAGCTTTCTTT; CDR3aa: CASSLRQGAPEAFF
abundance: NA; d_gene: NA; v_gene: TRBV5-6; j_gene: TRBJ1-6; CDR3nt: TGTGCCAGCAGCTTGGGCGGTTCACCCCTCCACTTT; CDR3aa: CASSLGGSPLHF
abundance: few; d_gene: NA; v_gene: TRBV5-6; j_gene: TRBJ1-1; CDR3nt: TGTGCCAGCAGTTGGGGAACTGAAGCTTTCTTT; CDR3aa: CASSWGTEAFF